This T cell receptor beta chain derives from a study of OX40 agonist ivuxolimab in advanced cancers. Study-wide context: Dose-escalation patients' cancers were hepatocellular carcinoma, melanoma, renal cell or head and neck cancer.

In its sample, this clone was seen once. Clones were sequenced by immunoSEQ multiplex PCR, and TCRdb holds only the in-frame ones, with some missing. The sample records roughly 70,000 clones, 88% being singletons. At cycle 4 day 1, cycle 7 day 1, and baseline, blood was sampled. Deletions cut 0 bases from V and 5 bases from J, with 13 bases between. The germline V gene encodes CDR1 SGHDN and CDR2 FVKESK. The CDR3 is 15 amino acids. Here the sequenced sample was CD4+ or CD8+ T cells sorted from blood, taken in a trial of the OX40 agonist ivuxolimab. This clonotype was sampled from an adult with an advanced solid tumor such as melanoma, head and neck, liver or kidney cancer. The V call is TRBV14, the J call TRBJ1-1, with D possibly being TRBD1 (5 bases). The CDR3 DNA reads as TGTGCCAGCAGCCAAGATAGGGGAGGGTGGACTGAAGCTTTCTTT. Protein: CASSQDRGGWTEAFF.